A selection of T cell receptor beta chains follows, all from one sample in a study of blood T cell repertoires in COVID-19. Some clones are missing from TCRdb's copy, which holds only in-frame ones; the method was immunoSEQ multiplex PCR. The sample yields 130,000 to 150,000 clones, about 87% seen once. Sequencing input: peripheral blood. These receptors came from a man in his fifties who had recovered from COVID-19. The CDR3 runs from the conserved cysteine through the conserved F or W. D genes are given only for firm matches. Rows may omit the clone size; those that give it use once, few, many or a size class.

V,J,D,length,size,DNA,CDR3
TRBV30,TRBJ2-7,NA,17,NA,TGTGCCTGGAGTGTTGGTAAGACAGGTCTTATGGCATCCGAGCAGTACTTC,CAWSVGKTGLMASEQYF
TRBV7-2,TRBJ1-5,NA,13,NA,TGTGCCAGCAGCCCCTCCGTTGGCCAGCCCCAGCATTTT,CASSPSVGQPQHF
TRBV6-2/TRBV6-3,TRBJ2-3,TRBD1,18,NA,TGTGCCAGCAGTTACCTATGGGGGGACAGGGGGCTCACAGATACGCAGTATTTT,CASSYLWGDRGLTDTQYF
TRBV5-6,TRBJ1-2,NA,16,NA,TGTGCCAGCAGCTTGGGGACAGTCCTAAACCTATATGGCTACACCTTC,CASSLGTVLNLYGYTF
TRBV4-2,TRBJ2-3,TRBD1,15,NA,TGTGCCAGCAGCCTTCGGACAGGGGGCAGGGATACGCAGTATTTT,CASSLRTGGRDTQYF
TRBV5-8,TRBJ1-3,NA,15,NA,TGTGCCAGCAGCTTTCAGGGGAGCTCTGGAAACACCATATATTTT,CASSFQGSSGNTIYF
TRBV7-9,TRBJ1-5,TRBD1,18,once,TGTGCCAGCAGCAACGCATACGCCGGACAGGAGAGAAATCAGCCCCAGCATTTT,CASSNAYAGQERNQPQHF
TRBV5-8,TRBJ1-1,NA,15,NA,TGTGCCAGCAGCCCCCAGGAAGAGCCGAACACTGAAGCTTTCTTT,CASSPQEEPNTEAFF
TRBV5-4,TRBJ2-7,NA,15,NA,TGTGCCAGCAGCTTGGCGGGGTACATGAGCTACGAGCAGTACTTC,CASSLAGYMSYEQYF
TRBV9,TRBJ2-7,TRBD1,15,NA,TGTGCCAGCAGCGCCGGGGGCAGGGGGCCCTACGAGCAGTACTTC,CASSAGGRGPYEQYF
TRBV5-8,TRBJ1-5,NA,15,NA,TGTGCCAGCACCCCTGTCCGGGGGGGCAATCAGCCCCAGCATTTT,CASTPVRGGNQPQHF
TRBV19,TRBJ1-1,NA,12,NA,TGTGCCAGTAGTGCGGACAGAACTCAAGCTTTCTTT,CASSADRTQAFF
TRBV6-6,TRBJ2-7,TRBD1,16,NA,TGTGCCAGCAGTTACGCCGAGGACAGGGGCCCGGCGGGGCAGTACTTC,CASSYAEDRGPAGQYF
TRBV18,TRBJ2-2,NA,13,once,TGTGCCAGCTCGTTACAGGGTCTCAGGGAGCTGTTTTTT,CASSLQGLRELFF
TRBV5-4,TRBJ2-7,TRBD1,15,once,TGTGCCAGCAGCCCCAGGACAGGAAGGACCTACGAGCAGTACTTC,CASSPRTGRTYEQYF
TRBV7-2,TRBJ2-7,NA,15,NA,TGTGCCAGCAGCTTAGGTCCAGGGGAAAACTACGAGCAGTACTTC,CASSLGPGENYEQYF
TRBV25-1,TRBJ2-3,NA,15,NA,TGTGCCAGCAGTGAATATAAACCAGGCACAGATACGCAGTATTTT,CASSEYKPGTDTQYF
TRBV10-3,TRBJ2-7,NA,13,NA,TGTGCCACGACTGGGGAGATGGGCGGTGAGCAGTACTTC,CATTGEMGGEQYF
TRBV7-3,TRBJ1-2,TRBD1,16,NA,TGTGCCAGCAGCTTCACCCGACAGGGAACCCTTGTGGGCTACACCTTC,CASSFTRQGTLVGYTF
TRBV7-9,TRBJ1-3,TRBD1,18,NA,TGTGCCAGCAGCTTAGCAAGGGACAGGGGGGCCTCTGGAAACACCATATATTTT,CASSLARDRGASGNTIYF
TRBV30,TRBJ1-1,TRBD1,15,NA,TGTGCCTCCTCCCGACAGGGGGGATCGAACACTGAAGCTTTCTTT,CASSRQGGSNTEAFF
TRBV29-1,TRBJ2-7,TRBD1,14,NA,TGCAGCGTTGATCGCGGGACAGGGTCCTACGAGCAGTACTTC,CSVDRGTGSYEQYF
TRBV6-6,TRBJ1-1,NA,15,NA,TGTGCCAGCAGTTACTCGGCCCTGGTGAACACTGAAGCTTTCTTT,CASSYSALVNTEAFF
TRBV5-6,TRBJ2-1,TRBD2,15,NA,TGTGCCAGCAGCTTTCGCGGGGGGTCCTACAATGAGCAGTTCTTC,CASSFRGGSYNEQFF
TRBV24-1,TRBJ2-1,TRBD2,16,NA,TGTGCTACAGCCGGGACTAGCGGGGGAGGGTACAATGAGCAGTTCTTC,CATAGTSGGGYNEQFF
TRBV21-1,TRBJ2-7,NA,15,NA,TGTGCCAGCAGCCCGCGAGGGACATTTCCATACGAGCAGTACTTC,CASSPRGTFPYEQYF